These 8 T cell receptor beta chains originate from one sample sequenced in a study of blood T cell repertoires in COVID-19. Some clones are missing from TCRdb's copy, which holds only in-frame ones; the method was immunoSEQ multiplex PCR. Of under 150,000 clones in the sample, approximately 80% were seen once. Material for sequencing was peripheral blood. All receptors come from a man at least 80 years old with acute or convalescent COVID-19.

The J gene is TRBJ1-1, the V gene TRBV19; 10 bases agree with TRBD1. Germline V gives CDR1 LNHDA, CDR2 SQIVND (reference sequence). CDR3 length: 16 residues. Germline trimming cut 5 bases from V and 3 bases from J; bases unmatched to any gene: 9. CDR3 protein: CASSSGQGVGYTEAFF. The CDR3 bases are TGTGCCAGTAGTTCCGGACAGGGGGTCGGGTACACTGAAGCTTTCTTT.

The chain has TRBV20-1 and TRBJ2-7; D ambiguous. The germline V gene encodes CDR1 DFQATT and CDR2 SNEGSKA (reference sequence). With 3 bases removed from V and 9 bases from J, the gap between germline ends came to 15 bases. The CDR3 has 12 residues. The CDR3 is CSASDTSSGQYF. CDR3 DNA sequence: TGCAGTGCTAGTGACACCTCTTCGGGGCAGTACTTC.

The rearrangement links TRBV5-6 to TRBJ1-2; D perhaps matches TRBD1 (6 bases). Between the trimmed V and J ends, which lost 5 bases and 7 bases, there was a span of 15 bases. This CDR3 has 13 residues. Germline CDR1 is SGHDT and CDR2 is YYEEEE. The CDR3 sequence is CASRDGGARGYTF. The CDR3 nucleotides read TGTGCCAGCAGAGATGGGGGGGCGCGTGGCTACACCTTC.

V usage is TRBV28 and J usage is TRBJ2-4, with D maybe TRBD1 (6 bases). Trimming removed 6 bases at V and 1 base at J, with 19 bases between. The CDR3 contains 17 residues. CDR1 and CDR2 (germline): MDHEN, SYDVKM. CDR3 bases: TGTGCCAGCAGCCCGGTTGGGTTGGGGGCGGCCAAAAACATTCAGTACTTC. Its translation: CASSPVGLGAAKNIQYF.

This clone was observed a few times. The rearrangement links TRBV2 to TRBJ2-7, with TRBD2 matching 12 bases. The germline gives CDR1 SNHLY, CDR2 FYNNEI. There are 16 residues in the CDR3. The J segment lost 6 bases and the V segment lost 2 bases, leaving 8 bases of the junction unmatched. DNA of the CDR3: TGTGCCAGCAGTGAACCTCTAGCGGGGGGGCCAGGCGAGCAGTACTTC. This encodes CASSEPLAGGPGEQYF.

This chain joins TRBV7-5 and TRBJ2-7; no DNA check was done on the table's D call, TRBD1. TRBV7-5 represents a pseudogene. The CDR3 loop spans 13 amino acids. The CDR3 loop is CARSLGQGCEQYF. The CDR3 DNA reads as TGTGCCAGAAGCTTAGGACAGGGCTGCGAGCAGTACTTC.

This clone was seen ten or more times. The rearrangement uses TRBV20-1 and TRBJ1-2; unclear D gene. Germline-derived CDR1 and CDR2 are DFQATT and SNEGSKA (reference sequence). CDR3 size: 10 residues. The CDR3 here is CSLNSYGYTF. DNA of the CDR3: TGCAGCCTCAACTCCTATGGCTACACCTTC.

The chain recombines TRBV21-1 with TRBJ1-2. TRBV21-1 is described as a pseudogene. The CDR3 has 16 amino acids. CDR3 sequence: CASSKGGGEDFYGYTF. As DNA, the CDR3 is TGTGCCAGCAGCAAAGGGGGGGGTGAGGACTTTTATGGCTACACCTTC.